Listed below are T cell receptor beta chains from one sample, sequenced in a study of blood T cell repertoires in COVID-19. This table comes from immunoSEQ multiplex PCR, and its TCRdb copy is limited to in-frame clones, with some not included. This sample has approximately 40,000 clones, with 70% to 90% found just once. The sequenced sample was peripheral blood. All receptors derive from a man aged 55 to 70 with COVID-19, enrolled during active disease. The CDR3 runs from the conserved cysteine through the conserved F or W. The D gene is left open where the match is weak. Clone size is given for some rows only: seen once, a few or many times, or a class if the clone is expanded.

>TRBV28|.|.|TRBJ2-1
TGTGCCAGCATCGAAGGAGGTCAGTACAATGAGCAGTTCTTC
CASIEGGQYNEQFF
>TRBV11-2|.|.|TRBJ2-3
TGTGCCAGCAGACTAGCTGCTTCAGATACGCAGTATTTT
CASRLAASDTQYF
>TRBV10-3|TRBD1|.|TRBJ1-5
TGTGCCATTGCCGGGACAGGGCATCAGCCCCAGCATTTT
CAIAGTGHQPQHF
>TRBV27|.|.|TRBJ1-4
TGTGCCAGCAGTCTGGACAGACTTAATGAAAAACTGTTTTTT
CASSLDRLNEKLFF
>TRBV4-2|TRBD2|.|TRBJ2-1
TGTGCCAGCAGCAAGCTTAAAGGAGCGACTAGCGGGAACGATGAGCAGTTCTTC
CASSKLKGATSGNDEQFF
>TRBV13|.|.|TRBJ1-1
TGTGCCAGCAGCTCTAGGGAGGGGCCGACCACTGAAGCTTTCTTT
CASSSREGPTTEAFF
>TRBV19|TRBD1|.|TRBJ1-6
TGTGCCTCGGGACAGAGAAATTCACCCCTCCACTTT
CASGQRNSPLHF
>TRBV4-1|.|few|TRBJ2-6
TGCGCCAGCAGCCAAGAACCACTAGCCGGGGCCAACGTCCTGACTTTC
CASSQEPLAGANVLTF
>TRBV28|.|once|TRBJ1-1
TGTGCCAGCTTTCCCCGGGTGGGGGCGAGAACTGAAGCTTTCTTT
CASFPRVGARTEAFF
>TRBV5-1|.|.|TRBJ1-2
TGCGCCAGCAGCTTGGGTGGCCCTAACTATGGCTACACCTTC
CASSLGGPNYGYTF
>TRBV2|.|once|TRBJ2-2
TGTGCCAGCGGGAGGACAAACACCGGGGAGCTGTTTTTT
CASGRTNTGELFF
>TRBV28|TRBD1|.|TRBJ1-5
TGTGCCAGCAGTTTAGCAGGGGGTAGTCGTCAGCCCCAGCATTTT
CASSLAGGSRQPQHF
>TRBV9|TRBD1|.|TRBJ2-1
TGTGCCAGCAGCGTGGGGGACAGGGCAAATAATGAGCAGTTCTTC
CASSVGDRANNEQFF
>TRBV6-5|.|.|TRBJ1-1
TGTGCCAGCAGGGTACACTATCGGAACACTGAAGCTTTCTTT
CASRVHYRNTEAFF
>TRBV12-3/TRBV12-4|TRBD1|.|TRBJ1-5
TGTGCCAGCAGTCCGGGACAGAATCAGCCCCAGCATTTT
CASSPGQNQPQHF
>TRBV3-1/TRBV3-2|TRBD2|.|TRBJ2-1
TGTGCCAGCAGCCAAACTAATAGCGGGTACAATGAGCAGTTCTTC
CASSQTNSGYNEQFF
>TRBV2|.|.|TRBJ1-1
TGTGCCAGCAGAGTGGGAGGGGCATCCCCTGAAGCTTTCTTT
CASRVGGASPEAFF
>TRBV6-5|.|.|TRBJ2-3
TGTGCCAGCAGTTACGGGGGCGGGAGCACAGATACGCAGTATTTT
CASSYGGGSTDTQYF
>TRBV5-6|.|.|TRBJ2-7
TGTGCCAGCAGCTTGGCCTGGCAGGGCTACGAGCAGTACTTC
CASSLAWQGYEQYF
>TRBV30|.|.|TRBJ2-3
TGTGCCTGGAGTCCCGGGGTTTTCCCAGATACGCAGTATTTT
CAWSPGVFPDTQYF
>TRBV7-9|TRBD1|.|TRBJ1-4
TGTGCCAGCAGCAGGGGACAGGGAGGAAATGAAAAACTGTTTTTT
CASSRGQGGNEKLFF
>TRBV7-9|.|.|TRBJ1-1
TGTGCCAGCAGCCAATTCAGGGAACACACTGAAGCTTTCTTT
CASSQFREHTEAFF
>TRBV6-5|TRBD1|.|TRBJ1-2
TGTGCCAGCAGGGGGGGACAGAGCTATGGCTACACCTTC
CASRGGQSYGYTF
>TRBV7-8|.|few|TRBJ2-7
TGTGCCAGCAGCTTAGAGCAGGGATTATCCTACGAGCAGTACTTC
CASSLEQGLSYEQYF
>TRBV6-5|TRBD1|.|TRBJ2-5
TGTGCCAGTTGGGACAGGGGGCGCCGGGAGACCCAGTACTTC
CASWDRGRRETQYF
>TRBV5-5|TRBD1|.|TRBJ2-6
TGTGCCAGCAGCTTCACGACAGGGGCGAACTCTGGGGCCAACGTCCTGACTTTC
CASSFTTGANSGANVLTF
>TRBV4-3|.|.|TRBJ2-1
TGCGCCAGCAGCCAAGATCGAGGAGGGGAGCAGTTCTTC
CASSQDRGGEQFF
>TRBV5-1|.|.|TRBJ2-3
TGCGCCAGCAGCTCCGTAACAGATACGCAGTATTTT
CASSSVTDTQYF
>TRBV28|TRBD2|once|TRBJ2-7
TGTGCCAGCAGTTCTGAGTCCGAGTCGACTAGCGGAGCCTACGAGCAGTACTTC
CASSSESESTSGAYEQYF
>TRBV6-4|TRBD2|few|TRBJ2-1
TGTGCCAGCAGTGAAGCTGGACTAGCGGATTTGGATGAGCAGTTCTTC
CASSEAGLADLDEQFF
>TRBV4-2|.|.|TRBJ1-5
TGTGCCAGCAGCCAGGCTGTGACAGGCACTCAGCCCCAGCATTTT
CASSQAVTGTQPQHF
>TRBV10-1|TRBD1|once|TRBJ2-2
TGCGCCAGCAGTGATGACAGGGGCAATTTAACAGGAACAACCGGGGAGCTGTTTTTT
CASSDDRGNLTGTTGELFF
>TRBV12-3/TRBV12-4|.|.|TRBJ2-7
TGTGCCAGCAGTCGGGTTTCAGGGGCCGAGCAGTACTTC
CASSRVSGAEQYF
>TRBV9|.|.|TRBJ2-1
TGTGCCAGCAGCGCCCTGGACAGCTACAATGAGCAGTTCTTC
CASSALDSYNEQFF
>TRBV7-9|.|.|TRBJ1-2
TGTGCCAGTTACGGGACATTTCGCTTTGGCTACACCTTC
CASYGTFRFGYTF
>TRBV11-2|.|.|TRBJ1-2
TGTGCCAGCAGCCCCCACAGACCTAACTATGGCTACACCTTC
CASSPHRPNYGYTF
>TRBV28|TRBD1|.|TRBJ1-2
TGTGCCAGCACCCTCGGACAGGGGGCATATGGCTACACCTTC
CASTLGQGAYGYTF
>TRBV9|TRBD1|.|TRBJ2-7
TGTGCCAGCAGCGTAGAGGGACAGGGGATCCCCTACGAGCAGTACTTC
CASSVEGQGIPYEQYF
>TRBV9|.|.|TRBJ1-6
TGTGCCAGCAGCGTAGAGGGAGGCTCGAATTCACCCCTCCACTTT
CASSVEGGSNSPLHF
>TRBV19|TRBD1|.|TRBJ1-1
TGTGCCAGTACCCCTGGGGACAGGGCGAACACTGAAGCTTTCTTT
CASTPGDRANTEAFF
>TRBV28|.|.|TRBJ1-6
TGTGCCTTTCTTAAGGGGTGGGATTCACCCCTCCACTTT
CAFLKGWDSPLHF
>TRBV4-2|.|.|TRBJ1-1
TGTGCCAGCAGCCTAAGGGGTACTGAAGCTTTCTTT
CASSLRGTEAFF
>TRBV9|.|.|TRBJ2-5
TGTGCCAGCAGCGGGCCACAAGAGACCCAGTACTTC
CASSGPQETQYF
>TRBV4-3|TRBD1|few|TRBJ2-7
TGCGCCAGCAGCCAGGGACAGGGTGCCTACGAGCAGTACTTC
CASSQGQGAYEQYF
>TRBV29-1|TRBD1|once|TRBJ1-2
TGCAGCGTTGGGACAGGGGGCGATGGCTACACCTTC
CSVGTGGDGYTF
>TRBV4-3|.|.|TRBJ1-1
TGCGCCAGCAGCCAAGTTAGGGGGAACACTGAAGCTTTCTTT
CASSQVRGNTEAFF
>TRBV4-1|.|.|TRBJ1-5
TGCGCCAGCAGCCAAGACGGGGGTTCGGGCAATCAGCCCCAGCATTTT
CASSQDGGSGNQPQHF
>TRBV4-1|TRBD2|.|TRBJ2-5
TGCGCCAGCAGCCAAGAGCCCACCACGCTAGCGGCGGAAGAGACCCAGTACTTC
CASSQEPTTLAAEETQYF
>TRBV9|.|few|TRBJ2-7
TGTGCCAGCAGCCCCCCGACGGGAAACGAGCAGTACTTC
CASSPPTGNEQYF
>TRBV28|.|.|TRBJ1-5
TGTGCCAGCAGTGGCGGGTGGAATCAGCCCCAGCATTTT
CASSGGWNQPQHF
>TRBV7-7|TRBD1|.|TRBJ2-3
TGTGCTAGCAGCCCAAGCGAGGGGGCGCTTGGAGATACGCAGTATTTT
CASSPSEGALGDTQYF
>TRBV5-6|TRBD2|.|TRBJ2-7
TGTGCCAGCAGCCCGGGACTAGCGGGAACGGCCTCCTGGGAGCAGTACTTC
CASSPGLAGTASWEQYF
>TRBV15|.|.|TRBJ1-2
TGTGCCACCAGCAGAGAAAGGGGTTCCGACTATGGCTACACCTTC
CATSRERGSDYGYTF